This T cell receptor beta chain is drawn from a study of STAT5B mutations in CD4+ large granular lymphocyte leukemia. CDR1 is SGHRS, CDR2 YFSETQ, per germline. Trimming took 0 bases from V and 1 from J, leaving 9 bases between them. CDR3 length: 15 residues. Profiling relied on immunoSEQ multiplex PCR, and the TCRdb table lists in-frame clones only, not all of them. Among some 27,000 clones listed, approximately 75% were seen once. This clone appeared a few times. This sequence was found in a human donor in good health. The sequencing input was CD4+ T cells from blood buffy coats. The chain uses TRBV5-1 and TRBJ2-3, with D perhaps matching TRBD2 (6 bases). The CDR3 protein is CASSLGASGTDTQYF. DNA for the CDR3: TGCGCCAGCAGCTTGGGAGCTAGCGGCACAGATACGCAGTATTTT.